A single sample is the source of the 20 T cell receptor beta chains below, sequenced in a study of CD8+CD57+ T cells in acquired aplastic anemia (dated by TCRdb to 2017 to 2018). Expansion of CD8+CD57+ cells had been shown by flow cytometry in the patients chosen for sequencing. Sequenced on an Illumina HiSeq 2000. Profiling of TCR beta VDJ combinations and CDR3 sequences used genomic DNA as the template. TCRdb reprocessing: public reads trimmed at Q25 with fastp, clones called with MiXCR, in-frame beta chains kept. Records with the same CDR3 protein are collapsed into one entry carrying the most frequent genes and DNA. A total of approximately 130,000 distinct CDR3 sequences appear in this sample, approximately 61% of them only once. Around 27% of the sample goes to the ten largest clones. Sequencing was carried out using sorted CD4+, CD8+, or CD8+CD57+ T cells (not recorded which) from PBMCs. The receptors were sampled from a human donor with aplastic anemia.

This clonotype was counted a few times. The chain employs TRBV19 and TRBJ2-1, with D possibly TRBD2 on 6 matching bases. CDR3 length equals 13 residues. V was shortened by 9 bases and J by 1 base, with 10 bases between the two germline ends. Per the germline V gene, CDR1 is LNHDA and CDR2 is SQIVND (reference sequence). CDR3 bases: TGTGCCAGCGGGAGTAAGTCCTACAATGAGCAGTTCTTC. Protein: CASGSKSYNEQFF.

This clonotype was counted between two and nine times. The chain couples TRBV5-8 to TRBJ2-1, with a weak D call TRBD1 (6 bases). The CDR3 has 13 residues. Germline CDR1 reads SGHTS; CDR2 reads YDEGEE. V was pared by 2 bases and J by 8 bases, with 11 bases between. CDR3 DNA sequence: TGTGCCAGCAGCTTACAGGGTCTGCATGAGCAGTTCTTC. Protein: CASSLQGLHEQFF. The variable domain in full, completed from reference TRBV5-8 and TRBJ2-1, reads EAGVTQSPTHLIKTRGQQATLRCSPISGHTSVYWYQQALGLGLQFLLWYDEGEERNRGNFPPRFSGRQFPNYSSELNVNALELEDSALYLCASSLQGLHEQFFGPGTRLTVL.

This rearrangement joins TRBV15 to TRBJ2-3; no definite D call. Germline CDR1 reads LNHNV; CDR2 reads YYDKDF (reference sequence). The CDR3 totals 14 residues. The V gene lost 0 bases and the J gene lost 6 bases, with 10 bases spanning the gap. The CDR3 region has the DNA TGTGCCACCAGCAGAGATCAAGGGAAGGATACGCAGTATTTT. Translation gives CATSRDQGKDTQYF.

The chain uses TRBV5-1 and TRBJ1-4; a weak D match, TRBD1 (6 bases). Germline CDR1 SGHRS, CDR2 YFSETQ. V lost 2 bases, J lost 4 bases, and 18 bases lay in between. There are 17 residues in the CDR3. The CDR3 here is CASSFTGRPKLNEKLFF. The CDR3 nucleotides are TGCGCCAGCAGCTTCACAGGGAGGCCGAAGCTTAATGAAAAACTGTTTTTT.

This clonotype showed up just a few times. This chain uses TRBV7-9 with TRBJ1-1; maybe TRBD1 (5 bases). Trimming pared 5 bases from V and 4 bases from J, leaving 11 bases between. CDR3 length: 13 amino acids. Germline lookup yields CDR1 SEHNR and CDR2 FQNEAQ (reference sequence). Here the CDR3 DNA reads TGTGCCAGCAGCCGCTCAGGGAGCACTGAAGCTTTCTTT. The encoded protein is CASSRSGSTEAFF.

The V call is TRBV29-1, the J call TRBJ1-2, with a tentative D call TRBD1 (5 bases). The CDR3 runs to 11 residues. Trimming stripped 4 bases from V and 8 bases from J, with 11 bases between. Germline lookup yields CDR1 SQVTM and CDR2 ANQGSEA. CDR3 in DNA: TGCAGCGTTGGTGGGGCCTGGGGCTACACCTTC. This translates into CSVGGAWGYTF.

The rearrangement uses TRBV19 and TRBJ2-1; TRBD1 is a possible D gene (6 bases). Between the trimmed V and J ends, which lost 3 bases and 7 bases, there was a span of 16 bases. CDR1 is LNHDA, CDR2 SQIVND, per germline (reference sequence). This CDR3 has 15 amino acids. The CDR3 coding sequence is TGTGCCAGTAGTATTAGAGACAGGTCTGGGAATGAGCAGTTCTTC. It encodes CASSIRDRSGNEQFF.

Concerning this clonotype: The junction departs from the called germline gene at one end, perhaps through a read error. The chain is built from TRBV10-1 and TRBJ2-2; D possibly corresponds to TRBD2 (5 bases). Germline values: CDR1 WNHNN, CDR2 SYGVQD (reference sequence). The CDR3 is made up of 16 amino acids. This CDR3 reads CASSAPGSPDTGELFF. As DNA, the CDR3 is TGTGCCAGCAGCGCACCGGGGAGCCCCGACACCGGGGAGCTGTTTTTT.

The chain uses TRBV2 and TRBJ1-1; D not resolved. The CDR3 sequence is 14 residues long. V gave up 4 bases and J gave up 0 bases, with 9 bases separating them. The germline CDR1 and CDR2 sequences are SNHLY and FYNNEI. The CDR3 coding sequence is TGTGCCAGCAGTGGAAACGGGCTGAACACTGAAGCTTTCTTT. Translated: CASSGNGLNTEAFF. Together with reference TRBV2 and TRBJ1-1, the CDR3 gives the full variable domain: EPEVTQTPSHQVTQMGQEVILRCVPISNHLYFYWYRQILGQKVEFLVSFYNNEISEKSEIFDDQFSVERPDGSNFTLKIRSTKLEDSAMYFCASSGNGLNTEAFFGQGTRLTVV.

This clonotype appeared a few times. V usage is TRBV7-2 and J usage is TRBJ1-1; D gene uncertain. Germline V CDR1 and CDR2: SGHTA, FQGNSA. This CDR3 spans 13 amino acids. V shed 0 bases and J shed 5 bases, with 7 bases lying between them. CDR3: CASSLAVGTEAFF. Here the CDR3 DNA reads TGTGCCAGCAGCTTAGCGGTAGGGACTGAAGCTTTCTTT.

This chain uses TRBV29-1 with TRBJ2-7; no reliable D call. The CDR3 loop spans 14 amino acids. Germline CDR1 and CDR2: SQVTM and ANQGSEA. V was pared by 2 bases and J by 2 bases, with 13 bases between. The CDR3 region is CSVEFPMVTYEQYF. Here the CDR3 DNA reads TGCAGCGTTGAATTCCCTATGGTTACCTACGAGCAGTACTTC.

The rearrangement links TRBV6-4 to TRBJ2-7; tentative D call: TRBD1 (7 bases). The length of the CDR3 is 15 residues. V lost 3 bases and J 7 bases, leaving 19 bases between the germline ends. Germline-derived CDR1 and CDR2 are MRHNA and SNTAGT. CDR3 loop: CASSESGGLTGEQYF. In nucleotides, the CDR3 is TGTGCCAGCAGTGAATCAGGGGGGCTGACCGGGGAGCAGTACTTC.

The rearrangement links TRBV2 to TRBJ2-3, with 7 bases fitting TRBD1. Germline V gene lookup returns CDR1 SNHLY and CDR2 FYNNEI. V dropped 6 bases and J dropped 7; count of bases not matched to a gene: 7. CDR3 length: 13 residues. CDR3 nucleotide sequence: TGTGCCAGCAGCTGGGACAGTTTATATACGCAGTATTTT. Its translation: CASSWDSLYTQYF.

V is TRBV7-6 and J is TRBJ2-7; D possibly corresponds to TRBD2 (5 bases). This CDR3 has 15 residues. The V gene lost 1 base and the J gene lost 5 bases, with 15 bases spanning the gap. Germline loops: CDR1 SGHVS, CDR2 FNYEAQ. The CDR3 loop is CASSLGGGGGHEQYF. The CDR3 coding sequence is TGTGCCAGCAGCTTAGGTGGAGGTGGCGGCCACGAGCAGTACTTC.

The V call is TRBV12-5, the J call TRBJ2-3; tentative D call: TRBD1 (5 bases). Trimming pared 1 base from V and 5 bases from J, leaving 10 bases between. Germline V gene lookup returns CDR1 LGHNT and CDR2 FRNRAP. The CDR3 is 14 residues long. As DNA, the CDR3 is TGTGCTAGTGGTTTGGAGGGGATGGAAGATACGCAGTATTTT. This codes for CASGLEGMEDTQYF.

The chain employs TRBV15 and TRBJ2-7, with 10 nucleotides matching TRBD1. With V trimmed by 3 bases and J by 0 bases, 8 bases remained unmatched. This CDR3 has 17 residues. Germline V gene lookup returns CDR1 LNHNV and CDR2 YYDKDF (reference sequence). The CDR3 DNA reads TGTGCCACCAGCAGGCACGGGACAGGGGATTTCTCCTACGAGCAGTACTTC. Residues: CATSRHGTGDFSYEQYF.

The V and J genes are TRBV20-1 and TRBJ2-7, with 11 bases aligning to TRBD2. The V segment lost 2 bases and the J segment 6 bases; nucleotides outside the gene matches: 6. Looked up from germline, CDR1 is DFQATT and CDR2 is SNEGSKA (reference sequence). The CDR3 has 14 residues. This CDR3 reads CSARLAGGTSEQYF. CDR3 DNA sequence: TGCAGTGCTAGACTAGCGGGGGGAACCAGCGAGCAGTACTTC.

Comments on this clonotype: This may be a read error, as it is one base from a much larger clone. This chain uses TRBV12-3 or TRBV12-4 with TRBJ1-1, with D uncertain. Trimming took off 6 bases at V and 0 bases at J, with 14 bases between the two ends. This CDR3 spans 15 amino acids. The CDR3 nucleotides read TGTGCCAGCAGCTCGAACAGTTTCATGAACACTGAAGCTTTCTTT. Protein sequence: CASSSNSFMNTEAFF.

This clonotype showed up just a few times. The chain couples TRBV29-1 to TRBJ2-5, with TRBD2 as a possible D gene (5 bases). Germline CDR1 SQVTM, CDR2 ANQGSEA. Trimming stripped 4 bases from V and 1 base from J, with 7 bases between. This CDR3 region has 12 residues. CDR3 coding DNA: TGCAGCGTTGGGACTCCCCAAGAGACCCAGTACTTC. Amino acid sequence: CSVGTPQETQYF.

The chain combines TRBV10-3 with TRBJ1-1; TRBD1 is a possible D gene (6 bases). CDR3 length equals 13 residues. V was cut by 5 bases and J by 4 bases, with 11 bases left in between. Germline CDR1 is ENHRY and CDR2 is SYGVKD. In DNA, the CDR3 is TGTGCCATCAGTAAGCAGGGGTCCACTGAAGCTTTCTTT. The encoded protein is CAISKQGSTEAFF.